This passage covers 9 T cell receptor beta chains from one sample sequenced in a study of radiation and T cells in renal cell carcinoma. Described time point: blood 4 weeks post-SBRT, at nephrectomy. Treatment: 15 Gy SBRT to primary tumor, nephrectomy 4 weeks later. Profiled with immunoSEQ multiplex PCR; TCRdb holds only in-frame clones, not every one. The table shows around 170,000 clones, with around 89% occurring only once. The sequencing used blood, collected from a patient whose treatment included radiotherapy and nephrectomy. The origin of the receptors is a woman in her 50s with renal cell carcinoma.

The rearrangement joins TRBV5-6 to TRBJ2-5; the match to TRBD1 covers 7 bases. Germline CDR1 is SGHDT and CDR2 is YYEEEE. V was pared by 3 bases and J by 2 bases, with 4 bases of the junction left unmatched. The CDR3 covers 14 residues. In DNA form, the CDR3 reads TGTGCCAGCAGCTCTCCGGGACAGCAAGAGACCCAGTACTTC. Translating it yields CASSSPGQQETQYF.

The chain links TRBV9 to TRBJ1-6; 9 bases map to TRBD1. V lost 3 bases and J lost 6; bases outside the gene matches: 4. CDR1 SGDLS and CDR2 YYNGEE come from the germline V gene. The CDR3 has 15 amino acids. The CDR3 DNA reads as TGTGCCAGCAGCGCCCGGGACAGGGCTAATTCACCCCTCCACTTT. Amino acids: CASSARDRANSPLHF.

V is TRBV5-6 and J is TRBJ2-6, with D tentatively TRBD2 (6 bases). The CDR3 has 18 residues. V was trimmed by 1 base and J by 1 base, leaving 15 bases between them. Germline-derived CDR1 and CDR2 are SGHDT and YYEEEE. As DNA, the CDR3 is TGTGCCAGCAGCTTGCGCAGGCGGGATGCATCTGGGGCCAACGTCCTGACTTTC. Protein sequence: CASSLRRRDASGANVLTF.

V is TRBV2 and J is TRBJ2-3; D remains ambiguous. Germline assignment: CDR1 SNHLY and CDR2 FYNNEI. The CDR3 length is 15 residues. Trimming shortened V by 3 bases and J by 1 base, and 11 bases separated the two germline ends. The CDR3 sequence: CASSELGAGTDTQYF. CDR3 nucleotides: TGTGCCAGCAGTGAGCTGGGCGCGGGCACAGATACGCAGTATTTT.

This clone was found once. V and J are TRBV30 and TRBJ2-7; the D gene is possibly TRBD1 (6 bases). The germline V gene encodes CDR1 GTSNPN and CDR2 SVGIG (reference sequence). The length of the CDR3 is 13 residues. The V end lost 5 bases, the J end lost 6 bases, and 17 bases lay between the germline ends. The CDR3 is CAWGFTGSGEQYF. CDR3 nucleotide sequence: TGTGCCTGGGGATTTACAGGGTCCGGCGAGCAGTACTTC.

The V call is TRBV9, the J call TRBJ2-5; no clear D gene. The CDR3 is 13 residues long. The V gene lost 3 bases and the J gene lost 5 bases, with 11 bases spanning the gap. Germline loops: CDR1 SGDLS, CDR2 YYNGEE. CDR3: CASSGLLGETQYF. DNA for the CDR3: TGTGCCAGCAGCGGGCTTTTAGGGGAGACCCAGTACTTC.

The chain carries TRBV5-1 and TRBJ2-2; D remains unclear. The CDR3 covers 13 residues. The V gene lost 0 bases and the J gene lost 8 bases, with 8 bases spanning the gap. CDR1 SGHRS and CDR2 YFSETQ come from the germline V gene. The CDR3 reads CASSLARSGELFF. DNA of the CDR3: TGCGCCAGCAGCTTGGCTAGGTCGGGGGAGCTGTTTTTT.

This clone turned up a few times. V usage is TRBV28 and J usage is TRBJ1-1; no clear D gene. V gave up 3 bases and J gave up 8 bases, with 4 bases separating them. Germline loops: CDR1 MDHEN, CDR2 SYDVKM. The CDR3 is made up of 10 amino acids. CDR3 residues: CASSFREAFF. The CDR3 DNA is TGTGCCAGCAGTTTTCGGGAAGCTTTCTTT.

The V gene is TRBV6-1, the J gene TRBJ1-2; D remains unclear. V lost 6 bases to trimming and J lost 2 bases, with 10 bases between them. Germline assignment: CDR1 MNHNS and CDR2 SASEGT. The CDR3 covers 13 residues. CDR3 DNA: TGTGCCAGCAGCTATGATATGAACTATGGCTACACCTTC. Protein sequence: CASSYDMNYGYTF.